The 25 T cell receptor beta chains reported below all come from one sample, sequenced in a study of T-cell memory formation after mild COVID-19. TCRdb analysed the 5' RACE reads with MiXCR anew, one entry per CDR3 protein. Here the sample spans roughly 280,000 distinct CDR3 sequences, 15% to 20% being singletons. The material sequenced was PBMCs or a T cell subset sorted from them (not recorded which). The origin of the receptors is a man aged 18 to 29 who had mild COVID-19 (a few samples of this study predate the infection). Cell type and time point are not known.

The gene calls are TRBV14 and TRBJ2-1; D may be TRBD2 (5 bases). The CDR3 length is 14 residues. The V end lost 4 bases, the J end lost 7 bases, and 14 bases lay between the germline ends. CDR1 is SGHDN and CDR2 is FVKESK in the germline V gene. The CDR3 coding sequence is TGTGCCAGCAGCCCCGGACTTGCAAATAATGAGCAGTTCTTC. Translated: CASSPGLANNEQFF.

This clonotype occurred a few times. The gene calls are TRBV29-1 and TRBJ2-6; 7 bases agree with TRBD1. The CDR3 sequence is 16 residues long. CDR1 SQVTM and CDR2 ANQGSEA come from the germline V gene. The V segment lost 3 bases and the J segment 3 bases; nucleotides outside the gene matches: 8. The CDR3, as DNA: TGCAGCGTTGAGAAACAGGGGTCAGGTGGGGCCAACGTCCTGACTTTC. This codes for CSVEKQGSGGANVLTF.

The gene calls are TRBV12-3 or TRBV12-4 and TRBJ1-2; D call uncertain. This CDR3 has 13 residues. V lost 3 bases and J lost 7, with 12 bases in between. DNA for the CDR3: TGTGCCAGCAGTTTGCGGGGTGACTGTGGCTACACCTTC. Translating gives CASSLRGDCGYTF.

This clonotype occurred a few times. The chain recombines TRBV6-2 or TRBV6-3 with TRBJ2-1; TRBD2 agrees at 11 bases. Looked up from germline, CDR1 is MNHEY and CDR2 is SVGEGT. V was pared by 4 bases and J by 7 bases, with 6 bases of the junction left unmatched. There are 15 residues in the CDR3. Here the CDR3 reads CASSSSGGTRNEQFF. The CDR3, as DNA: TGTGCCAGCAGTTCTAGCGGGGGGACGAGGAATGAGCAGTTCTTC.

The chain has TRBV10-3 and TRBJ2-7; 13 bases map to TRBD2. J lost 5 bases, V lost 6 bases, and 4 bases had no gene match. CDR3 length equals 14 residues. The germline V gene has CDR1 ENHRY and CDR2 SYGVKD. The CDR3 nucleotides read TGTGCCATCAGCAGACTAGCGGGGGGCCACGAGCAGTACTTC. It codes for CAISRLAGGHEQYF.

This chain links TRBV24-1 with TRBJ1-4; D perhaps matches TRBD1 (6 bases). Trimming left V 2 bases short and J 5 bases short, with 26 bases between. Germline CDR1 and CDR2: KGHDR and SFDVKD. The CDR3 runs 20 residues. CDR3 in amino acids: CATSDSRGGAGAGSNEKLFF. In DNA form, the CDR3 reads TGTGCCACCAGTGATTCGCGCGGCGGTGCAGGGGCGGGATCGAATGAAAAACTGTTTTTT.

There are a few counts of this clonotype. The chain carries TRBV10-3 and TRBJ2-7; D is ambiguous. CDR3 length: 14 amino acids. CDR1 and CDR2 from the germline V gene are ENHRY and SYGVKD. The germline V and J ends were trimmed by 6 bases and 0 bases, with 12 bases remaining between them. CDR3 coding DNA: TGTGCCATCAGGCCAGATACGAGCTCCTACGAGCAGTACTTC. It codes for CAIRPDTSSYEQYF.

This clonotype was found many times. This chain joins TRBV19 and TRBJ2-1; weak D call: TRBD2 (6 bases). Germline-derived CDR1 and CDR2 are LNHDA and SQIVND (reference sequence). With 3 bases removed from V and 6 bases from J, the gap between germline ends came to 9 bases. The CDR3 sequence is 13 residues long. The CDR3 sequence is CASSIGTANEQFF. CDR3 bases: TGTGCCAGTAGTATCGGGACTGCCAATGAGCAGTTCTTC.

In this sample, this clonotype turned up a few times. The gene calls are TRBV7-2 and TRBJ2-3; perhaps TRBD2 as D (7 bases). The CDR3 has 13 amino acids. CDR1 and CDR2 (germline): SGHTA, FQGNSA. V lost 5 bases, J lost 2 bases, and 8 bases lay in between. CDR3 in DNA: TGTGCCAGCAGCCGGGGGGCCACAGATACGCAGTATTTT. Amino acids: CASSRGATDTQYF.

This clonotype was counted a few times. The genes are TRBV7-8 and TRBJ1-6; D ambiguous. Per germline, CDR1 SGHVS and CDR2 FQNEAQ. V was trimmed by 1 base and J by 4 bases, leaving 8 bases between them. The CDR3 spans 15 residues. Written as DNA, the CDR3 is TGTGCCAGCAGCTTAGAAGGCACTTATAATTCACCCCTCCACTTT. This encodes CASSLEGTYNSPLHF.

The genes are TRBV5-1 and TRBJ1-6; D remains unclear. V gave up 0 bases and J gave up 7 bases, with 11 bases separating them. Germline CDR1 and CDR2: SGHRS and YFSETQ. The CDR3 length is 15 residues. The CDR3 region has the DNA TGCGCCAGCAGCTTGGCCGGGTCCGAAAATTCACCCCTCCACTTT. Protein: CASSLAGSENSPLHF.

This clonotype showed up just a few times. The chain is built from TRBV10-3 and TRBJ2-5; no firm D call. Trimming stripped 4 bases from V and 1 base from J, with 7 bases between. Germline V gene lookup returns CDR1 ENHRY and CDR2 SYGVKD. The CDR3 is made up of 13 amino acids. CDR3 DNA: TGTGCCATCAGTGCAAGACCCCAAGAGACCCAGTACTTC. It translates to CAISARPQETQYF.

This sequence joins TRBV9 and TRBJ2-7, with D possibly matching TRBD1 (5 bases). Germline CDR1 reads SGDLS; CDR2 reads YYNGEE. This CDR3 has 14 residues. Trimming stripped 3 bases from V and 0 bases from J, with 10 bases between. The DNA for the CDR3 is TGTGCCAGCAGCGCTACAGGAGACTCCTACGAGCAGTACTTC. It translates to CASSATGDSYEQYF.

This clonotype has a handful of counts. V and J are TRBV4-1 and TRBJ1-5; unclear D gene. Trimming pared 3 bases from V and 4 bases from J, leaving 13 bases between. Per germline, CDR1 MGHRA and CDR2 YSYEKL. This CDR3 has 15 residues. CDR3 in amino acids: CASSQANGLNQPQHF. The CDR3 bases are TGCGCCAGCAGCCAGGCGAATGGGTTGAATCAGCCCCAGCATTTT.

The chain links TRBV12-3 or TRBV12-4 to TRBJ1-6; D gene unclear. The CDR3 extends over 12 amino acids. V shed 2 bases and J shed 5 bases, with 1 base lying between them. CDR3 sequence reads: CASSLHNSPLHF. In nucleotides, the CDR3 is TGTGCCAGCAGTTTACATAATTCACCCCTCCACTTT.

This chain links TRBV11-2 with TRBJ2-7, with unresolved D. Trimming stripped 2 bases from V and 6 bases from J, with 11 bases between. The CDR3 has 13 amino acids. Germline V CDR1 and CDR2: SGHAT, FQNNGV. CDR3 sequence: CASSLTPGLEQYF. The CDR3 DNA sequence: TGTGCCAGCAGCTTAACGCCCGGGCTCGAGCAGTACTTC. Combining the CDR3 with reference TRBV11-2 and TRBJ2-7 gives the whole variable domain EAGVAQSPRYKIIEKRQSVAFWCNPISGHATLYWYQQILGQGPKLLIQFQNNGVVDDSQLPKDRFSAERLKGVDSTLKIQPAKLEDSAVYLCASSLTPGLEQYFGPGTRLTVT.

There are a few counts of this clonotype. The chain links TRBV7-2 to TRBJ1-1; D is unresolved. The V gene's germline CDR1 is SGHTA and CDR2 FQGNSA. This CDR3 comprises 13 residues. V was pared by 1 base and J by 7 bases, with 10 bases between. The CDR3 is CASSLEFNREAFF. The CDR3 bases are TGTGCCAGCAGCTTAGAGTTCAATCGTGAAGCTTTCTTT.

The chain recombines TRBV7-9 with TRBJ2-2; 8 nucleotides match TRBD2. The CDR3 is 15 amino acids. The germline gives CDR1 SEHNR, CDR2 FQNEAQ (reference sequence). The junction had 7 bases not matched to a gene; V was cut back by 5 bases and J by 5 bases. This CDR3 reads CASSPPLAVTGELFF. CDR3 sequence (DNA): TGTGCCAGCAGCCCTCCACTAGCGGTTACCGGGGAGCTGTTTTTT.

V gene TRBV6-1 combines with J gene TRBJ2-7; D perhaps matches TRBD1 (5 bases). The CDR3 has 14 residues. CDR1 is MNHNS, CDR2 SASEGT, per germline. Trimming pared 6 bases from V and 0 bases from J, leaving 12 bases between. Here the CDR3 DNA reads TGTGCCAGCAGCAGGGTTCATAGCTCCTACGAGCAGTACGTC. Protein product: CASSRVHSSYEQYV.

This clonotype was observed at least ten times. This chain uses TRBV7-6 with TRBJ2-3; no firm D call. The CDR3 runs 14 residues. The ends were cut back, 5 bases at V and 1 base at J, with 10 bases in the middle. The germline V gene encodes CDR1 SGHVS and CDR2 FNYEAQ. The DNA of the CDR3 is TGTGCCAGCAGCGTGGTGTATCGCACAGATACGCAGTATTTT. Its translation: CASSVVYRTDTQYF.

The CDR3, as DNA: TGCAGTGCTGTAGGTCCCTCGGAGTATGGCTACACCTTC. It encodes CSAVGPSEYGYTF. The V gene is TRBV20-1, the J gene TRBJ1-2; no firm D call. The CDR3 totals 13 residues. V was shortened by 5 bases and J by 5 bases, with 15 bases between the two germline ends. The germline V gene has CDR1 DFQATT and CDR2 SNEGSKA (reference sequence).

The chain recombines TRBV7-2 with TRBJ1-2, with D possibly matching TRBD1 (6 bases). Germline CDR1 SGHTA, CDR2 FQGNSA. The CDR3 has 16 amino acids. Between the trimmed V and J ends, which lost 4 bases and 3 bases, there was a span of 18 bases. In nucleotides, the CDR3 is TGTGCCAGCAGCTCCCCCAGGGGCAGGTCGGACTATGGCTACACCTTC. Translation gives CASSSPRGRSDYGYTF.

This clonotype was found a few times. This chain joins TRBV10-1 and TRBJ2-5; D perhaps matches TRBD2 (6 bases). CDR1 WNHNN and CDR2 SYGVQD come from the germline V gene (reference sequence). This CDR3 comprises 12 residues. V was cut by 11 bases and J by 7 bases, with 17 bases left in between. The CDR3 bases are TGCGCCGGCCCGAACTTGGGAGGGACCCAGTACTTC. Protein product: CAGPNLGGTQYF.

The V gene is TRBV7-2, the J gene TRBJ2-4; D is unclear. The germline V gene encodes CDR1 SGHTA and CDR2 FQGNSA. This CDR3 is 13 amino acids long. V was pared by 4 bases and J by 7 bases, with 11 bases between. The CDR3 reads CASSSRVANIQYF. Here the CDR3 DNA reads TGTGCCAGCAGCTCAAGGGTCGCGAACATTCAGTACTTC.

This clonotype was seen ten or more times. The chain employs TRBV7-2 and TRBJ2-7; D may correspond to TRBD1 or TRBD2 (5 bases each). In germline, CDR1 is SGHTA, CDR2 FQGNSA. The CDR3 covers 14 residues. Trimming removed 4 bases from V and 6 bases from J, with 16 bases in between. The CDR3 sequence is CASSSHPIGGEQYF. The DNA for the CDR3 is TGTGCCAGCAGCTCGCACCCTATTGGGGGCGAGCAGTACTTC. The entire variable domain, with the rest obtained from reference TRBV7-2 and TRBJ2-7, is as follows: GAGVSQSPSNKVTEKGKDVELRCDPISGHTALYWYRQSLGQGLEFLIYFQGNSAPDKSGLPSDRFSAERTGGSVSTLTIQRTQQEDSAVYLCASSSHPIGGEQYFGPGTRLTVT.